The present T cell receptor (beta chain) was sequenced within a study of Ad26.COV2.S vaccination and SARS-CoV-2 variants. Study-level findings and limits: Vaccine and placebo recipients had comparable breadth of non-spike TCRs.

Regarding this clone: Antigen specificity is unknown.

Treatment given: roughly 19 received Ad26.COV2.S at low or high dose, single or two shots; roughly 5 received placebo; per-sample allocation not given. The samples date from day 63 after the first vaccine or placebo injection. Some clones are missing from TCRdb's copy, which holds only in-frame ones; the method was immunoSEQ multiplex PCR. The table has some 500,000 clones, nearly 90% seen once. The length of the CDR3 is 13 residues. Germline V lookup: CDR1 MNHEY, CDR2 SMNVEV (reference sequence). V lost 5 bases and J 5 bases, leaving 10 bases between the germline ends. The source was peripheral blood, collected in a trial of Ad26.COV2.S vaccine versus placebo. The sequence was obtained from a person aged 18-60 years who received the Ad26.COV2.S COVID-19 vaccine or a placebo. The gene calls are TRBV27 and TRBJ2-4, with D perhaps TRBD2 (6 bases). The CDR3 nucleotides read TGTGCCAGCAGTGGGGAGGTCCAAAACATTCAGTACTTC. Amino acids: CASSGEVQNIQYF.